This T cell receptor (beta chain) was sequenced in a study of blood T cell repertoires in COVID-19. Study at large: Some COVID-19 samples were acute and others convalescent; all came from the United States, Italy and Spain. Sources were T cells, B-cell-depleted T cells, or PBMCs; the material itself was cDNA or gDNA.

Per the authors' pipeline: Cell counts per sample came from amplifying reference gene primers. Profiling relied on immunoSEQ multiplex PCR, and the TCRdb table lists in-frame clones only, not all of them. The V and J calls and clone size are taken from that table; D and trimming were inferred from the DNA. The sample holds about 66,000 clones, more than 70% seen once. The CDR3 contains 16 residues. Germline-derived CDR1 and CDR2 are MGHRA and YSYEKL. The germline V and J ends were trimmed by 0 bases and 8 bases, with 19 bases remaining between them. This clonotype was sampled from a man aged 65 to 79 with acute or convalescent COVID-19. Sequencing was done on a sample of peripheral blood. The V and J genes are TRBV4-1 and TRBJ1-2, with a weak D call TRBD1 (6 bases). CDR3 bases: TGCGCCAGCAGCCAAGATGCGTGGGGGCGTTCGGGAGGCTACACCTTC. Amino acid sequence: CASSQDAWGRSGGYTF.